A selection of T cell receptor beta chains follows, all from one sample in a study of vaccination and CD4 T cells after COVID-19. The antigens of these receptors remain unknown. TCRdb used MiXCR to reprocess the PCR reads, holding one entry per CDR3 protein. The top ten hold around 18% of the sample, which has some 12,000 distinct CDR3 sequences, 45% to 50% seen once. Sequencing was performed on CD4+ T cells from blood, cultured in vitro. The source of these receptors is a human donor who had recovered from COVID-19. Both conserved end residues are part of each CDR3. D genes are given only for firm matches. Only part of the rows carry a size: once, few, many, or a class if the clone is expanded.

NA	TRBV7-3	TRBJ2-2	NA	CASSPTSLTGELFF	TGTGCCAGCAGCCCAACTAGCCTCACCGGGGAGCTGTTTTTT
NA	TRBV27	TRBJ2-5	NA	CASSPPGGMIGTQYF	TGTGCCAGCAGCCCCCCCGGGGGCATGATAGGGACCCAGTACTTC
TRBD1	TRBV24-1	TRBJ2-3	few	CGRGPDTQYF	TGTGGCAGGGGGCCAGATACGCAGTATTTT
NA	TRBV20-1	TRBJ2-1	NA	CATHDTTAQNEQFF	TGCGCGACTCATGACACGACAGCGCAGAATGAGCAGTTCTTC
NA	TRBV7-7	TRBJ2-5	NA	CASSSSLAWDHETQYF	TGTGCTAGCAGCTCTTCCCTCGCTTGGGACCACGAGACCCAGTACTTC
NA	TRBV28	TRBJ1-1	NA	CASSLWGGTEAFF	TGTGCCAGCAGTTTATGGGGCGGCACTGAAGCTTTCTTT
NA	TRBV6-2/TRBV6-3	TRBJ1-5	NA	CASSYSNIRHPREPQHF	TGTGCCAGCAGTTACTCGAATATCCGACATCCTAGGGAACCCCAGCATTTT
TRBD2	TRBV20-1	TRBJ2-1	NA	CSATPVAGVGIEQFF	TGCAGTGCAACGCCGGTAGCGGGAGTCGGGATTGAGCAGTTCTTC
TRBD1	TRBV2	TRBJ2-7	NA	CASRSGTGSYEQYF	TGTGCCAGCAGGTCCGGGACAGGGTCCTACGAGCAGTACTTC
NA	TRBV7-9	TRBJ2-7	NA	CASSFDWGSVSYEQYF	TGTGCCAGCAGCTTCGACTGGGGATCGGTGTCCTACGAGCAGTACTTC
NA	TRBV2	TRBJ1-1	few	CASWQKNTEAFF	TGTGCCAGCTGGCAGAAGAACACTGAAGCTTTCTTT
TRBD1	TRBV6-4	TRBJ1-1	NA	CASSERAPGQGALGSTEAFF	TGTGCCAGCAGTGAGAGAGCCCCGGGACAGGGCGCGCTAGGTTCCACTGAAGCTTTCTTT
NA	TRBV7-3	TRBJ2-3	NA	CASSVVGSDTQYF	TGTGCCAGCAGCGTCGTGGGTTCAGATACGCAGTATTTT
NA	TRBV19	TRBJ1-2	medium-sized	CASSIGARHYGYTF	TGTGCCAGTAGTATAGGGGCCCGGCACTATGGCTACACCTTC
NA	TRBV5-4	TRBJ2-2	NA	CASSLSAGTPGELFF	TGTGCCAGCAGCTTGTCGGCAGGGACCCCCGGGGAGCTGTTTTTT
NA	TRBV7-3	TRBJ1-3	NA	CASSLQGSSGNTIYF	TGTGCCAGCAGCTTACAGGGCAGCTCTGGAAACACCATATATTTT
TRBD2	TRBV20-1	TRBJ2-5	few	CSARRLAGGISRETQYF	TGCAGTGCTAGAAGGCTAGCGGGAGGGATTAGCAGGGAGACCCAGTACTTC
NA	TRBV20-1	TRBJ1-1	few	CSATRDGENTEAFF	TGCAGTGCGACGAGGGACGGAGAGAACACTGAAGCTTTCTTT
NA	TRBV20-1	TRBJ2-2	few	CSARRGPTHGELFF	TGCAGTGCTAGGCGGGGACCAACCCACGGGGAGCTGTTTTTT
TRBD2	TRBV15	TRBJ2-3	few	CATSGRITSASTDTQYF	TGTGCCACCAGCGGAAGAATCACTAGCGCTAGCACAGATACGCAGTATTTT
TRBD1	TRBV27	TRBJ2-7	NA	CASRTGIYEQYF	TGTGCCAGCAGGACAGGGATCTACGAGCAGTACTTC
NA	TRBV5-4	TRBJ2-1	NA	CASSLVTAGEQFF	TGTGCCAGCAGCTTAGTAACCGCTGGGGAGCAGTTCTTC
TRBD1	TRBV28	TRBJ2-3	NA	CASSLNTGDASTDTQYF	TGTGCCAGCAGTTTAAATACAGGGGATGCTAGCACAGATACGCAGTATTTT
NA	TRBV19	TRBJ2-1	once	CASSTLLRRSYNEQFF	TGTGCCAGTAGTACCCTTTTGCGGCGCTCCTACAATGAGCAGTTCTTC
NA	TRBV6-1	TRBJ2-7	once	CASSEITTKQYF	TGTGCCAGCAGTGAAATTACTACGAAGCAGTACTTC
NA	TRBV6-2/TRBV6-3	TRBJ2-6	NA	CASSPTGESYSGANVLTF	TGTGCCAGCAGTCCGACGGGGGAATCCTACTCTGGGGCCAACGTCCTGACTTTC
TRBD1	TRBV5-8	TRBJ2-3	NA	CASSFVRFNGGQGADTQYF	TGTGCCAGCAGCTTTGTGAGATTTAATGGCGGACAGGGGGCAGATACGCAGTATTTT
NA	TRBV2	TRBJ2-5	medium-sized	CASSEKHVQETQYF	TGTGCCAGCAGTGAGAAGCACGTACAAGAGACCCAGTACTTC
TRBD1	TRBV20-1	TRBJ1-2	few	CSASPRPGQQIYGYTF	TGCAGTGCTAGTCCCCGACCGGGACAGCAAATCTATGGCTACACCTTC
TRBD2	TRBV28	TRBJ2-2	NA	CASITSGLTNTGELFF	TGTGCCAGCATCACTAGCGGGCTAACGAACACCGGGGAGCTGTTTTTT
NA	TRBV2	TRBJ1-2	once	CASSESPSQSYGYTF	TGTGCCAGCAGTGAAAGCCCCTCCCAGAGCTATGGCTACACCTTC
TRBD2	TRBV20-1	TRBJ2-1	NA	CSAWDARGGLNEQFF	TGCAGTGCATGGGACGCCCGGGGGGGTCTCAATGAGCAGTTCTTC
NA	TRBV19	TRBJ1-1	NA	CASSIDVEMDTEAFF	TGTGCCAGTAGTATAGACGTAGAAATGGACACTGAAGCTTTCTTT
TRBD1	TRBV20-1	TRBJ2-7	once	CSARQDKGRGPFYEQYF	TGCAGTGCTAGACAAGATAAAGGCAGGGGGCCCTTCTACGAGCAGTACTTC
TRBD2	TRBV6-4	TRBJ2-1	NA	CASSVTSGNEQFF	TGTGCCAGCAGCGTAACTAGCGGCAATGAGCAGTTCTTC
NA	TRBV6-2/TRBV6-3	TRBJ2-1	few	CASTTLLGNEQFF	TGTGCCAGTACCACGTTACTGGGGAATGAGCAGTTCTTC
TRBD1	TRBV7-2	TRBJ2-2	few	CASSPDRVVGELFF	TGTGCCAGCAGCCCCGACAGGGTCGTCGGGGAGCTGTTTTTT
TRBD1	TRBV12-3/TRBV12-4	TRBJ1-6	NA	CASSATGGNSPLHF	TGTGCCAGTTCAGCAACAGGGGGTAATTCACCCCTCCACTTT
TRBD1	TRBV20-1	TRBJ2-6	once	CCASRGQGARGANVLTF	TGCTGTGCTAGTCGCGGACAGGGGGCCCGTGGGGCCAACGTCCTGACTTTC
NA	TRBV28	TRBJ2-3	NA	CASSVSDTQYF	TGTGCCAGCAGCGTTTCAGATACGCAGTATTTT
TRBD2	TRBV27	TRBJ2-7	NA	CASSLFPPSGTYEQYF	TGTGCCAGCAGTTTATTTCCCCCTAGCGGAACCTACGAGCAGTACTTC
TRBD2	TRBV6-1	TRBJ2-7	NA	CASSAGTSGTYEQYF	TGTGCCAGCAGTGCAGGGACTAGCGGGACATACGAGCAGTACTTC
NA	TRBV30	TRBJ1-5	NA	CAWSVGGIQPQHF	TGTGCCTGGAGTGTAGGGGGGATCCAGCCCCAGCATTTT
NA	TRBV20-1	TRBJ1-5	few	CSASSENHQPQHF	TGCAGTGCTTCCTCAGAGAACCATCAGCCCCAGCATTTT
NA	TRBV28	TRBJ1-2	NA	CASSFYRDYGYTF	TGTGCCAGCAGTTTTTATAGGGACTATGGCTACACCTTC
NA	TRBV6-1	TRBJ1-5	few	CASRRARENFSNQPQHF	TGTGCCAGCCGTAGAGCGAGGGAGAACTTTAGCAATCAGCCCCAGCATTTT
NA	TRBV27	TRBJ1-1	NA	CASSFGWAGENTEAFF	TGTGCCAGCAGTTTCGGATGGGCAGGGGAGAACACTGAAGCTTTCTTT
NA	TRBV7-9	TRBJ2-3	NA	CASSLASPSNSDTQYF	TGTGCCAGCAGCTTAGCTTCGCCTAGCAACTCAGATACGCAGTATTTT
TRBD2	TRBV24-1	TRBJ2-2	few	CATSDAGLAGLNTGELFF	TGTGCCACCAGTGACGCGGGACTAGCGGGCCTCAACACCGGGGAGCTGTTTTTT
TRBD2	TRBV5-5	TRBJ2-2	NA	CASSSLAGGTGELFF	TGTGCCAGCAGCTCACTAGCGGGAGGCACCGGGGAGCTGTTTTTT
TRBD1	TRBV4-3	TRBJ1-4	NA	CASSLNSPGQSNEKLFF	TGCGCCAGCAGCCTCAATAGCCCGGGACAGAGTAATGAAAAACTGTTTTTT
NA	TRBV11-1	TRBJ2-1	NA	CASSHVEQEQFF	TGTGCCAGCAGCCACGTCGAGCAGGAGCAGTTCTTC
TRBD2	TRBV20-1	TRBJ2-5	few	CSARNLAGVVETQYF	TGCAGTGCTAGGAATTTAGCGGGAGTGGTAGAGACCCAGTACTTC
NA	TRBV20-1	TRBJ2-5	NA	CSASGGRTNQETQYF	TGCAGTGCTAGTGGAGGACGGACAAACCAAGAGACCCAGTACTTC